One and the same sample provided the 26 T cell receptor beta chains below, sequenced in a study of identical twins. TCRdb reprocessed the 5' RACE reads with MiXCR, giving one entry per CDR3 protein. The sample yields about 340,000 distinct CDR3 sequences, 9% to 15% seen once. These data were also reused for a study on yellow fever vaccine responses in identical twins.

Material for sequencing was CD8+ T cells sorted from blood. The receptor set was obtained from a woman under 30 in good health.

Only a few counts were recorded for this clonotype. The chain uses TRBV10-3 and TRBJ2-7; D is perhaps TRBD2 (6 bases). The CDR3 is 17 amino acids. Deletions cut 0 bases from V and 2 bases from J, with 17 bases between. CDR1 and CDR2 from the germline V gene are ENHRY and SYGVKD. For the CDR3, the DNA is TGTGCCATCAGTGAGTCGACACCCGGGACTGACCCCTACGAGCAGTACTTC. Its protein product is CAISESTPGTDPYEQYF.

The CDR3: CASSYSEGPNTEAFF. The CDR3 region has the DNA TGTGCCAGCAGTTACTCAGAGGGACCGAACACTGAAGCTTTCTTT. The chain is built from TRBV6-2 or TRBV6-3 and TRBJ1-1; the D gene is possibly TRBD1 (5 bases). This CDR3 is built from 15 residues. V lost 0 bases and J 1 base, leaving 9 bases between the germline ends. Germline V gene data show CDR1 as MNHEY and CDR2 as SVGEGT.

The chain couples TRBV12-3 or TRBV12-4 to TRBJ2-5, with 11 bases matching TRBD1. The CDR3 is 15 amino acids. The V gene end was trimmed by 6 bases and the J gene end by 7 bases; junction bases not matched to a gene: 10. DNA of the CDR3: TGTGCCAGCAGGCATGGGACAGGGGGATCGGGGACCCAGTACTTC. Protein sequence: CASRHGTGGSGTQYF.

V gene TRBV19 combines with J gene TRBJ1-1; the D is unclear. CDR1 is LNHDA, CDR2 SQIVND, per germline (reference sequence). This CDR3 comprises 15 residues. V gave up 1 base and J gave up 0 bases, with 9 bases separating them. In DNA, the CDR3 is TGTGCCAGTAGTATAGGTCGGACTATGAACACTGAAGCTTTCTTT. Translated, it gives CASSIGRTMNTEAFF.

This rearrangement joins TRBV2 to TRBJ2-1; no definite D call. Germline V gene sequence: CDR1 SNHLY, CDR2 FYNNEI. Deletions cut 3 bases from V and 0 bases from J, with 18 bases between. The CDR3 is 18 residues long. CDR3 loop: CASSDDLTRKSSYNEQFF. CDR3 bases: TGTGCCAGCAGTGACGACCTCACACGAAAAAGCTCCTACAATGAGCAGTTCTTC.

This clonotype was seen at least ten times. The chain links TRBV7-9 to TRBJ2-1, with TRBD2 identical over 9 bases. V was clipped by 5 bases and J by 9 bases; unmatched bases: 8. The CDR3 spans 14 residues. Germline assignment: CDR1 SEHNR and CDR2 FQNEAQ (reference sequence). The CDR3 sequence is CASSLLAGAVEQFF. The CDR3 coding sequence is TGTGCCAGCAGCCTATTAGCGGGAGCAGTTGAGCAGTTCTTC. Looking up the rest from reference TRBV7-9 and TRBJ2-1 gives the full variable domain: DTGVSQNPRHKITKRGQNVTFRCDPISEHNRLYWYRQTLGQGPEFLTYFQNEAQLEKSRLLSDRFSAERPKGSFSTLEIQRTEQGDSAMYLCASSLLAGAVEQFFGPGTRLTVL.

This chain connects TRBV9 to TRBJ2-5; D possibly matches TRBD1 or TRBD2 (5 bases each). The length of the CDR3 is 15 residues. V was shortened by 3 bases and J by 5 bases, with 17 bases between the two germline ends. The germline CDR1 and CDR2 sequences are SGDLS and YYNGEE. This chain's CDR3 is CASSEGRGVGETQYF. CDR3 sequence (DNA): TGTGCCAGCAGCGAAGGAAGGGGAGTAGGGGAGACCCAGTACTTC.

In its sample, this clonotype was seen a few times. The chain has TRBV4-1 and TRBJ2-3, with D possibly TRBD2 on 6 matching bases. This CDR3 has 16 residues. Germline V gene lookup returns CDR1 MGHRA and CDR2 YSYEKL. V lost 4 bases and J lost 4, with 18 bases in between. The chain's CDR3 is CASSLTPSGVADTQYF. The CDR3 DNA reads as TGCGCCAGCAGCCTCACGCCCTCGGGGGTCGCAGATACGCAGTATTTT.

The chain employs TRBV7-9 and TRBJ1-1; D remains unclear. V lost 3 bases and J 12 bases, leaving 11 bases between the germline ends. This CDR3 comprises 11 residues. CDR1 and CDR2 from the germline V gene are SEHNR and FQNEAQ (reference sequence). CDR3 DNA: TGTGCCAGCAGCTTTCATGCGTCCTCTTTCTTT. Protein: CASSFHASSFF.

This clonotype was counted ten times or more. V gene TRBV27 combines with J gene TRBJ2-2; tentative D call: TRBD2 (5 bases). The CDR3 is 14 residues long. CDR1 and CDR2 (germline): MNHEY, SMNVEV (reference sequence). V lost 8 bases and J lost 4, with 14 bases in between. As DNA, the CDR3 is TGTGCCAGCGGGCCGCGGGCGGGCACCGGGGAGCTGTTTTTT. Its translation is CASGPRAGTGELFF.

The table lists this clonotype with a few counts. The CDR3: CASSVSLFGTQYF. CDR3 in DNA: TGTGCCAGTAGCGTGAGCCTATTCGGGACCCAGTACTTC. V usage is TRBV19 and J usage is TRBJ2-5, with no clear D. This CDR3 region has 13 residues. The V gene lost 6 bases and the J gene lost 7 bases, with 15 bases spanning the gap. Germline V gene lookup returns CDR1 LNHDA and CDR2 SQIVND (reference sequence).

This clonotype was detected many times. The rearrangement joins TRBV12-3 or TRBV12-4 to TRBJ2-7, with 7 bases identical to TRBD1. The V segment lost 6 bases and the J segment 5 bases; nucleotides outside the gene matches: 7. This CDR3 region has 13 residues. CDR3 sequence (DNA): TGTGCCAGCAGCCAGACAGGGCCGAACGAGCAGTACTTC. It specifies CASSQTGPNEQYF.

This clonotype showed up just a few times. This chain joins TRBV3-1 and TRBJ2-7, with 7 bases lining up with TRBD1. The germline V gene has CDR1 LGHDT and CDR2 YNNKEL (reference sequence). V trimming: 1 base; J trimming: 2 bases; junction bases outside the gene matches: 11. This CDR3 is built from 17 residues. CDR3 DNA sequence: TGTGCCAGCAGCCAAGGGACAGGCAATCATAGGGCCTACGAGCAGTACTTC. It yields the protein CASSQGTGNHRAYEQYF.

The genes are TRBV29-1 and TRBJ1-2, with a possible D match to TRBD1 (5 bases). V shed 6 bases and J shed 4 bases, with 18 bases lying between them. The CDR3 totals 14 residues. Germline V gene data show CDR1 as SQVTM and CDR2 as ANQGSEA. The CDR3 sequence is CSVNGAENPYGYTF. CDR3 DNA sequence: TGCAGCGTCAACGGGGCAGAGAACCCCTATGGCTACACCTTC.

The chain joins TRBV4-1 to TRBJ2-1; D is perhaps TRBD2 (5 bases). Germline V gives CDR1 MGHRA, CDR2 YSYEKL. This CDR3 has 14 residues. Deletions cut 4 bases from V and 7 bases from J, with 14 bases between. In DNA form, the CDR3 reads TGCGCCAGCAGCCCGGACTTCTCCCAAAATGAGCAGTTCTTC. Residues: CASSPDFSQNEQFF.

The chain carries TRBV6-4 and TRBJ2-1, with 12 bases fitting TRBD2. Trimming cost V 6 bases and J 8 bases; bases outside gene matches: 8. Germline CDR1 is MRHNA and CDR2 is SNTAGT. The CDR3 spans 15 residues. CDR3 DNA sequence: TGTGCCAGCAGCCCAGCTAGCGGGGGGGCGGATGAGCAGTTCTTC. The encoded protein is CASSPASGGADEQFF.

The J gene is TRBJ1-2, the V gene TRBV28, with TRBD1 as a possible D gene (5 bases). The CDR3 runs to 14 residues. Trimming removed 4 bases from V and 5 bases from J, with 14 bases in between. Germline V gives CDR1 MDHEN, CDR2 SYDVKM. The CDR3 loop reads CASSSSGGGYGYTF. CDR3 sequence (DNA): TGTGCCAGCAGTTCAAGTGGGGGAGGGTATGGCTACACCTTC.

This clonotype was seen many times. This chain uses TRBV12-3 or TRBV12-4 with TRBJ2-2; TRBD2 agrees at 11 bases. V trimming: 6 bases; J trimming: 6 bases; junction bases outside the gene matches: 0. The CDR3 totals 13 residues. Written as DNA, the CDR3 is TGTGCCAGCAGGGGACTAGCGGCCGGGGAGCTGTTTTTT. Residues: CASRGLAAGELFF.

The CDR3 DNA sequence: TGTGCCAGCAGTTTAATCCCGACGAACACTGAAGCTTTCTTT. It specifies CASSLIPTNTEAFF. The chain has TRBV27 and TRBJ1-1; D gene unclear. Germline V gives CDR1 MNHEY, CDR2 SMNVEV (reference sequence). The CDR3 loop spans 14 amino acids. The ends were cut back, 2 bases at V and 1 base at J, with 8 bases in the middle.

This clonotype was observed at least ten times. This chain joins TRBV25-1 and TRBJ2-5, with D possibly being TRBD1 (5 bases). The V and J ends lost 3 bases and 3 bases respectively, with 14 bases between them. CDR1 is MGHDK, CDR2 SYGVNS, per germline. The CDR3 covers 15 residues. The CDR3 loop reads CASSERQGPKETQYF. The CDR3 DNA reads as TGTGCCAGCAGTGAGCGGCAGGGCCCTAAAGAGACCCAGTACTTC.

This clonotype was seen only a few times. This sequence joins TRBV9 and TRBJ2-1; 7 nucleotides align to TRBD2. The CDR3 runs to 15 residues. V trimming: 4 bases; J trimming: 8 bases; junction bases outside the gene matches: 12. Per germline, CDR1 SGDLS and CDR2 YYNGEE. The CDR3 loop is CASSPPGREPYEQFF. The CDR3 DNA is TGTGCCAGCAGCCCCCCAGGGCGGGAGCCATATGAGCAGTTCTTC.

This clonotype appeared a few times. This chain uses TRBV7-9 with TRBJ2-6; a weak D match, TRBD1 (6 bases). The CDR3 is 12 amino acids. Trimming removed 5 bases from V and 10 bases from J, with 9 bases in between. Per germline, CDR1 SEHNR and CDR2 FQNEAQ (reference sequence). DNA for the CDR3: TGTGCCAGCAGCATGGGACATAACGTCCTGACTTTC. Its protein is CASSMGHNVLTF.

Many counts were recorded for this clonotype. The V gene is TRBV28, the J gene TRBJ2-7, with D tentatively TRBD1 or TRBD2 (7 bases each). V lost 3 bases to trimming and J lost 3 bases, with 15 bases between them. Looked up from germline, CDR1 is MDHEN and CDR2 is SYDVKM. The CDR3 is made up of 15 amino acids. CDR3 in amino acids: CASSFRGRGYYEQYF. The CDR3 DNA is TGTGCCAGCAGTTTCAGGGGGAGGGGATACTACGAGCAGTACTTC.

This clonotype was counted at least ten times. This chain uses TRBV12-3 or TRBV12-4 with TRBJ2-1; D not resolved. The CDR3 consists of 14 residues. The ends were cut back, 6 bases at V and 0 bases at J, with 9 bases in the middle. This CDR3 is CASRGGSSYNEQFF. In DNA, the CDR3 is TGTGCCAGCAGGGGCGGTAGCTCCTACAATGAGCAGTTCTTC.

This clonotype turned up a few times. This chain joins TRBV5-8 and TRBJ1-5; the D gene is possibly TRBD1 (5 bases). This CDR3 spans 12 amino acids. Germline V gives CDR1 SGHTS, CDR2 YDEGEE. The germline V and J ends were trimmed by 0 bases and 9 bases, with 7 bases remaining between them. The CDR3 loop is CASSLAGWPQHF. The CDR3 DNA reads as TGTGCCAGCAGCTTGGCAGGGTGGCCCCAGCATTTT.

The chain carries TRBV9 and TRBJ2-3; D is ambiguous. Germline lookup yields CDR1 SGDLS and CDR2 YYNGEE. The V gene lost 4 bases and the J gene lost 2 bases, with 8 bases spanning the gap. This CDR3 region has 13 residues. The CDR3 is CASSPPVTDTQYF. The CDR3 DNA reads TGTGCCAGCAGCCCCCCAGTCACAGATACGCAGTATTTT.